Listed below are T cell receptor beta chains from one sample, sequenced in a study of glioma-infiltrating T cells after dendritic cell vaccination. Some clones are missing from TCRdb's copy, which holds only in-frame ones; the method was immunoSEQ multiplex PCR. Of 91,000 or so clones in the sample, roughly 80% were seen once. The material sequenced was blood, taken after dendritic cell vaccination. These receptors came from a human donor with glioblastoma. The CDR3 runs from the conserved cysteine through the conserved F or W. A D gene is named only where the DNA matches it firmly. Size values are once, few and many counts, or a class for expanded clones, and some rows have none.

v_gene: TRBV25-1
len: 15
j_gene: TRBJ1-2
d_gene: .
abundance: .
CDR3nt: TGTGCCAGCAGTGATAGCGGTCCGACTAACTATGGCTACACCTTC
CDR3aa: CASSDSGPTNYGYTF

v_gene: TRBV5-4
len: 17
j_gene: TRBJ2-1
d_gene: TRBD2
abundance: .
CDR3nt: TGTGCCAGCAGCTCGGCGGCCACTAGCGGGCCCATCAATGAGCAGTTCTTC
CDR3aa: CASSSAATSGPINEQFF

v_gene: TRBV7-9
len: 15
j_gene: TRBJ2-3
d_gene: .
abundance: .
CDR3nt: TGTGCCAGCAGCTCATTGACACCAGGTCGGGATACGCAGTATTTT
CDR3aa: CASSSLTPGRDTQYF

v_gene: TRBV6-1
len: 13
j_gene: TRBJ2-7
d_gene: .
abundance: once
CDR3nt: TGTGCCAGCAGTACCCCGGGACAATACGAGCAGTACTTC
CDR3aa: CASSTPGQYEQYF

v_gene: TRBV19
len: 14
j_gene: TRBJ2-7
d_gene: TRBD1
abundance: many
CDR3nt: TGTGCCAGTAGTGCCCGGGACAGGGCTCAGGAGCAGTACTTC
CDR3aa: CASSARDRAQEQYF

v_gene: TRBV28
len: 14
j_gene: TRBJ1-2
d_gene: TRBD1
abundance: .
CDR3nt: TGTGCCAGCAGTTCAGTGGACAGGAGAAGGGGCTACACCTTC
CDR3aa: CASSSVDRRRGYTF

v_gene: TRBV19
len: 14
j_gene: TRBJ2-7
d_gene: .
abundance: .
CDR3nt: TGTGCCAGTAGTATTAAGGCCAACAGTTACGAGCAGTACTTC
CDR3aa: CASSIKANSYEQYF

v_gene: TRBV14
len: 16
j_gene: TRBJ2-3
d_gene: TRBD2
abundance: .
CDR3nt: TGTGCCAGCAGACCGCCTAGCGGGGCCCCCGGGGATACGCAGTATTTT
CDR3aa: CASRPPSGAPGDTQYF

v_gene: TRBV5-1
len: 17
j_gene: TRBJ1-5
d_gene: TRBD1
abundance: .
CDR3nt: TGCGCCAGCAGCCCGGGGTTGACAGGGGCAGGCAATCAGCCCCAGCATTTT
CDR3aa: CASSPGLTGAGNQPQHF

v_gene: TRBV19
len: 15
j_gene: TRBJ2-3
d_gene: TRBD2
abundance: .
CDR3nt: TGTGCCAGTAGTATAAGCCTAGCGGGCACAGATACGCAGTATTTT
CDR3aa: CASSISLAGTDTQYF

v_gene: TRBV5-1
len: 15
j_gene: TRBJ2-7
d_gene: .
abundance: .
CDR3nt: TGCGCCAGCAGCCCGTCCTCAGGCAGCACATACGAGCAGTACTTC
CDR3aa: CASSPSSGSTYEQYF

v_gene: TRBV7-9
len: 13
j_gene: TRBJ1-4
d_gene: .
abundance: .
CDR3nt: TGTGCCAGCAGCAGAGGGTTTAATGAAAAACTGTTTTTT
CDR3aa: CASSRGFNEKLFF

v_gene: TRBV19
len: 14
j_gene: TRBJ2-2
d_gene: TRBD1
abundance: .
CDR3nt: TGTGCCACTCGACAGGGGGCAGACGCCGGGGAGCTGTTTTTT
CDR3aa: CATRQGADAGELFF

v_gene: TRBV7-8
len: 14
j_gene: TRBJ1-1
d_gene: .
abundance: .
CDR3nt: TGTGCCAGCAGCTTAGTAGTGGGGGGGACTGAAGCTTTCTTT
CDR3aa: CASSLVVGGTEAFF

v_gene: TRBV6-5
len: 13
j_gene: TRBJ1-2
d_gene: .
abundance: .
CDR3nt: TGTGCCAGCAGCCTAACAGGGTTCTATGGCTACACCTTC
CDR3aa: CASSLTGFYGYTF

v_gene: TRBV5-1
len: 13
j_gene: TRBJ2-7
d_gene: .
abundance: few
CDR3nt: TGCGCCAGCAGCACAGGGAATACCCACGAGCAGTACTTC
CDR3aa: CASSTGNTHEQYF

v_gene: TRBV7-3
len: 13
j_gene: TRBJ1-1
d_gene: TRBD1
abundance: few
CDR3nt: TGTGCCAGCAGCCCTCAGGGGGTCACTGAAGCTTTCTTT
CDR3aa: CASSPQGVTEAFF

v_gene: TRBV6-6
len: 16
j_gene: TRBJ2-1
d_gene: .
abundance: .
CDR3nt: TGTGCCAGCAGTTACTCGATCGCAGGGCAACGGAATGAGCAGTTCTTC
CDR3aa: CASSYSIAGQRNEQFF

v_gene: TRBV6-5
len: 13
j_gene: TRBJ2-5
d_gene: .
abundance: .
CDR3nt: TGTGCCAGCAGACACCCGGGGGTAGAGACCCAGTACTTC
CDR3aa: CASRHPGVETQYF

v_gene: TRBV9
len: 15
j_gene: TRBJ2-3
d_gene: .
abundance: .
CDR3nt: TGTGCCAGCAGCGTGGACACCCGGCCGGCAGATACGCAGTATTTT
CDR3aa: CASSVDTRPADTQYF

v_gene: TRBV11-2
len: 15
j_gene: TRBJ1-3
d_gene: .
abundance: .
CDR3nt: TGTGCCAGCAGCTTACAGGGGCACGGTGGAAACACCATATATTTT
CDR3aa: CASSLQGHGGNTIYF

v_gene: TRBV2
len: 14
j_gene: TRBJ1-2
d_gene: .
abundance: once
CDR3nt: TGTGCCAGCAGTGAAGTTGAGGTAGACTATGGCTACACCTTC
CDR3aa: CASSEVEVDYGYTF

v_gene: TRBV5-4
len: 14
j_gene: TRBJ2-7
d_gene: TRBD1
abundance: once
CDR3nt: TGTGCCAGCAGCTCCGGGACAGCCGCACTCGAGCAGTACTTC
CDR3aa: CASSSGTAALEQYF

v_gene: TRBV13
len: 14
j_gene: TRBJ1-2
d_gene: TRBD1
abundance: .
CDR3nt: TGTGCCAGCAGCTCCGGGACAGGGGTCTATGGCTACACCTTC
CDR3aa: CASSSGTGVYGYTF

v_gene: TRBV5-1
len: 14
j_gene: TRBJ2-3
d_gene: .
abundance: .
CDR3nt: TGCGCCAGCAGCTCCCGGACAGACTCAGATACGCAGTATTTT
CDR3aa: CASSSRTDSDTQYF

v_gene: TRBV10-3
len: 13
j_gene: TRBJ1-5
d_gene: .
abundance: .
CDR3nt: TGTGCCAGTGCGGACAGACTAAATCAGCCCCAGCATTTT
CDR3aa: CASADRLNQPQHF

v_gene: TRBV29-1
len: 12
j_gene: TRBJ1-1
d_gene: .
abundance: .
CDR3nt: TGCAGCGAAAACAGGGCAGGTGTAAGAGCTTTCTTT
CDR3aa: CSENRAGVRAFF

v_gene: TRBV7-9
len: 17
j_gene: TRBJ1-2
d_gene: .
abundance: .
CDR3nt: TGTGCCAGCAGCTCACCCGGGACGGTCGGGAGTAACTATGGCTACACCTTC
CDR3aa: CASSSPGTVGSNYGYTF

v_gene: TRBV5-1
len: 15
j_gene: TRBJ1-2
d_gene: .
abundance: .
CDR3nt: TGCGCCAGCAGCTCTGAACCGGGAATCCCGACGGGCTACACCTTC
CDR3aa: CASSSEPGIPTGYTF

v_gene: TRBV5-1
len: 14
j_gene: TRBJ2-7
d_gene: TRBD1
abundance: .
CDR3nt: TGCGCCAGCAGCCCTACAGGGGGACCCTACGAGCAGTACTTC
CDR3aa: CASSPTGGPYEQYF

v_gene: TRBV7-2
len: 19
j_gene: TRBJ1-6
d_gene: .
abundance: once
CDR3nt: TGTGCCAGCAGCTTATACCCCCGCGGGGGGCGCAACTATAATTCACCCCTCCACTTT
CDR3aa: CASSLYPRGGRNYNSPLHF

v_gene: TRBV28
len: 14
j_gene: TRBJ1-1
d_gene: TRBD1
abundance: .
CDR3nt: TGTGCCAGCAGTTTCCCCGGACAGGGAGGATGGGCTTTCTTT
CDR3aa: CASSFPGQGGWAFF

v_gene: TRBV15
len: 11
j_gene: TRBJ2-5
d_gene: .
abundance: .
CDR3nt: TGTGCCACCAGCATCGGGGAGACCCAGTACTTC
CDR3aa: CATSIGETQYF

v_gene: TRBV29-1
len: 14
j_gene: TRBJ2-1
d_gene: TRBD2
abundance: .
CDR3nt: TGCAGCACCTTAAAAGCGGGAGGGGACAATGAGCAGTTCTTC
CDR3aa: CSTLKAGGDNEQFF

v_gene: TRBV6-1
len: 14
j_gene: TRBJ2-7
d_gene: TRBD1
abundance: once
CDR3nt: TGTGCCAGCAGTAATTGGGACAGCTCCTACGAGCAGTACTTC
CDR3aa: CASSNWDSSYEQYF

v_gene: TRBV29-1
len: 12
j_gene: TRBJ2-7
d_gene: TRBD2
abundance: few
CDR3nt: TGCAGCGTTGATCGGGGGGGGTACGAGCAGTACTTC
CDR3aa: CSVDRGGYEQYF

v_gene: TRBV15
len: 14
j_gene: TRBJ2-1
d_gene: .
abundance: few
CDR3nt: TGTGCCACCAGCAGAGGGGGGCAGGCTGAGTGGGAGTTCTTC
CDR3aa: CATSRGGQAEWEFF

v_gene: TRBV11-2
len: 18
j_gene: TRBJ2-7
d_gene: TRBD2
abundance: .
CDR3nt: TGTGCCAGCAGCCGCCCCGGGACTAGCGGGAGTATCCCCTACGAGCAGTACTTC
CDR3aa: CASSRPGTSGSIPYEQYF

v_gene: TRBV6-1
len: 14
j_gene: TRBJ2-2
d_gene: TRBD1
abundance: .
CDR3nt: TGTGCCAGCAGTGGCGGGACAGGAGTAGGGGAGCTGTTTTTT
CDR3aa: CASSGGTGVGELFF

v_gene: TRBV5-1
len: 13
j_gene: TRBJ2-2
d_gene: .
abundance: few
CDR3nt: TGCGCCAGCAGCTTGGAGGACAGCGGGGAGCTGTTTTTT
CDR3aa: CASSLEDSGELFF

v_gene: TRBV18
len: 17
j_gene: TRBJ1-5
d_gene: TRBD1
abundance: .
CDR3nt: TGTGCCAGCTCACCTCGGACAGGGGGAAATAGCAATCAGCCCCAGCATTTT
CDR3aa: CASSPRTGGNSNQPQHF

v_gene: TRBV28
len: 13
j_gene: TRBJ2-7
d_gene: .
abundance: .
CDR3nt: TGTGCCAGCAGTCAAAGACAGACCTACGAGCAGTACTTC
CDR3aa: CASSQRQTYEQYF

v_gene: TRBV5-1
len: 16
j_gene: TRBJ1-3
d_gene: .
abundance: .
CDR3nt: TGCGCCAGCAGCTTGGCGGGAGGAGGGACTGGAAACACCATATATTTT
CDR3aa: CASSLAGGGTGNTIYF

v_gene: TRBV2
len: 15
j_gene: TRBJ2-2
d_gene: TRBD2
abundance: .
CDR3nt: TGTGCCAGCAGCCTAGCGGGGGGGCCCAGCGGGGAGCTGTTTTTT
CDR3aa: CASSLAGGPSGELFF

v_gene: TRBV7-2
len: 13
j_gene: TRBJ1-2
d_gene: TRBD1
abundance: .
CDR3nt: TGTGCCAGCAGCCGGGGACAGGGGTATGGCTACACCTTC
CDR3aa: CASSRGQGYGYTF

v_gene: TRBV15
len: 15
j_gene: TRBJ2-6
d_gene: .
abundance: .
CDR3nt: TGTGCCACCAGCTCCGTAGTCATGGGGGCCAACGTCCTGACTTTC
CDR3aa: CATSSVVMGANVLTF

v_gene: TRBV5-6
len: 16
j_gene: TRBJ2-1
d_gene: TRBD2
abundance: once
CDR3nt: TGTGCCAGCAGCCGCATGGTGGCGGGAGATCTCAATGAGCAGTTCTTC
CDR3aa: CASSRMVAGDLNEQFF

v_gene: TRBV19
len: 13
j_gene: TRBJ1-1
d_gene: TRBD1
abundance: .
CDR3nt: TGTGCCAGTAGTACCCTTCCAGGGGGCGAAGCTTTCTTT
CDR3aa: CASSTLPGGEAFF

v_gene: TRBV21-1
len: 17
j_gene: TRBJ2-7
d_gene: .
abundance: .
CDR3nt: TGTGCCAGCAGCAACAATCCTAACAGCCCCGGGGAGTACGAGCAGTACTTC
CDR3aa: CASSNNPNSPGEYEQYF

v_gene: TRBV29-1
len: 12
j_gene: TRBJ1-2
d_gene: TRBD1
abundance: .
CDR3nt: TGCAGCGTTGCACAACAGGGGTATGGCTACACCTTC
CDR3aa: CSVAQQGYGYTF

v_gene: TRBV5-1
len: 12
j_gene: TRBJ2-7
d_gene: .
abundance: few
CDR3nt: TGCGCCAGCACGGCCCGAGGGCTCGAGCAGTACTTC
CDR3aa: CASTARGLEQYF

v_gene: TRBV6-6
len: 13
j_gene: TRBJ1-1
d_gene: TRBD1
abundance: .
CDR3nt: TGTGCCAGCAGTAGGACAGGGGGAGCTGAAGCTTTCTTT
CDR3aa: CASSRTGGAEAFF